This T cell receptor (beta chain) was captured by sequencing in a study of blood T cell repertoires in COVID-19. For the study at large: Material from acute and convalescent COVID-19 was sourced from the United States, Italy and Spain.

Study processing details: Researchers report that nucleated cell counts were estimated from reference gene primer amplification. Sequencing was performed with immunoSEQ multiplex PCR; in TCRdb, only in-frame clones are kept and a portion is missing. The V and J calls and clone size are taken from that table; D and trimming were inferred from the DNA. The sample contains roughly 68,000 clones, under 85% of which appear only once. Germline lookup yields CDR1 SGHVS and CDR2 FNYEAQ. With V trimmed by 1 base and J by 0 bases, 3 bases remained unmatched. This CDR3 comprises 16 residues. This TCR came from a woman in her 50s with acute or convalescent COVID-19. Sequencing was carried out using peripheral blood. V is TRBV7-6 and J is TRBJ1-3, with TRBD1 matching over 7 bases. CDR3 sequence: CASSLGTGRSGNTIYF. In nucleotides, the CDR3 is TGTGCCAGCAGCTTAGGGACAGGCCGCTCTGGAAACACCATATATTTT. Looking up the rest from reference TRBV7-6 and TRBJ1-3 gives the full variable domain: GAGVSQSPRYKVTKRGQDVALRCDPISGHVSLYWYRQALGQGPEFLTYFNYEAQQDKSGLPNDRFSAERPEGSISTLTIQRTEQRDSAMYRCASSLGTGRSGNTIYFGEGSWLTVV.